This T cell receptor beta chain emerged from a study of T cell responses to AZD1222 COVID-19 vaccine. The ends lost 3 bases at V and 4 bases at J; junction bases unmatched: 6. The CDR3 covers 15 residues. CDR1 is SGHTA and CDR2 is FQGTGA in the germline V gene. Clones were read by immunoSEQ multiplex PCR, and TCRdb kept only the in-frame ones, dropping some. The data hold over 150,000 clones, with about nine tenths observed a single time. To note about this clone: Its antigen is unidentified.

Study results and limitations: Baseline serology detected seropositivity in only five or six AZD1222 recipients.

The sequencing here drew on peripheral blood, taken on day 0 of AZD1222 vaccination. The rearrangement links TRBV7-3 to TRBJ2-1; TRBD2 agrees at 7 bases. The sequence was collected from an adult in good health. Written as DNA, the CDR3 is TGTGCCAGCAGCTTTGACCGGGGGGAGTACAATGAGCAGTTCTTC. Amino acids: CASSFDRGEYNEQFF.